The 20 T cell receptor beta chains given below trace back to one sample, sequenced in a study of OX40 agonist ivuxolimab in advanced cancers. Here immunoSEQ multiplex PCR was the method, and the copy in TCRdb shows in-frame clones only, minus some. The profile shows 70,000 to 95,000 clones, 94% of them singletons. The material sequenced was CD4+ or CD8+ T cells sorted from blood, taken in a trial of the OX40 agonist ivuxolimab. These receptors were taken from an adult with an advanced solid tumor such as melanoma, head and neck, liver or kidney cancer.

The rearrangement links TRBV27 to TRBJ2-1; a possible D gene is TRBD2 (6 bases). The V end lost 5 bases, the J end lost 2 bases, and 13 bases lay between the germline ends. This CDR3 is built from 15 residues. The germline gives CDR1 MNHEY, CDR2 SMNVEV (reference sequence). The DNA of the CDR3 is TGTGCCAGCAGTCTTAGCGGATCTACCTACAATGAGCAGTTCTTC. Protein: CASSLSGSTYNEQFF.

This chain joins TRBV28 and TRBJ1-5; 8 bases map to TRBD1. V shed 5 bases, J shed 5 bases, and the junction held 8 bases outside the gene matches. Germline V gene data show CDR1 as MDHEN and CDR2 as SYDVKM. The CDR3 has 15 residues. The CDR3 is CASSPQGQADQPQHF. The CDR3 DNA is TGTGCCAGCAGTCCACAGGGACAGGCGGATCAGCCCCAGCATTTT.

The chain couples TRBV30 to TRBJ2-7; 8 bases align to TRBD1. This CDR3 has 12 residues. Germline V gene lookup returns CDR1 GTSNPN and CDR2 SVGIG (reference sequence). V lost 5 bases and J lost 4; bases outside the gene matches: 4. The CDR3 spells CAWGDRQYEQYF. The CDR3 DNA reads TGTGCCTGGGGGGACAGGCAGTACGAGCAGTACTTC.

The chain employs TRBV6-4 and TRBJ2-1; D not resolved. The CDR3 consists of 14 residues. Between the trimmed V and J ends, which lost 7 bases and 0 bases, there was a span of 10 bases. The V gene's germline CDR1 is MRHNA and CDR2 SNTAGT. Here the CDR3 DNA reads TGTGCCAGCATGCCCGGCGTCTCCTACAATGAGCAGTTCTTC. Translating it yields CASMPGVSYNEQFF.

This chain links TRBV9 with TRBJ1-1; D gene unclear. This CDR3 is built from 12 residues. From germline, CDR1 is SGDLS and CDR2 YYNGEE. V gave up 8 bases and J gave up 4 bases, with 12 bases separating them. The CDR3 DNA reads TGTGCCAGTCAACAGTACGGCACTGAAGCTTTCTTT. Translated: CASQQYGTEAFF.

The rearrangement joins TRBV5-1 to TRBJ2-3; D perhaps matches TRBD1 (5 bases). Germline V lookup: CDR1 SGHRS, CDR2 YFSETQ. Trimming took 2 bases from V and 0 from J, leaving 7 bases between them. There are 14 residues in the CDR3. CDR3 nucleotide sequence: TGCGCCAGCAGCTTCTGGACAAGCACAGATACGCAGTATTTT. Encoded protein: CASSFWTSTDTQYF.

The rearrangement links TRBV4-1 to TRBJ2-2; D ambiguous. Germline V gives CDR1 MGHRA, CDR2 YSYEKL. There are 14 residues in the CDR3. Trimming shortened V by 1 base and J by 3 bases, and 6 bases separated the two germline ends. For the CDR3, the DNA is TGCGCCAGCAGCCAAGTAGGGTACACCGGGGAGCTGTTTTTT. As protein: CASSQVGYTGELFF.

The genes are TRBV5-5 and TRBJ1-5; the D is unclear. CDR3 length: 13 residues. Germline CDR1 and CDR2: SGHKS and YYEKEE (reference sequence). The V and J ends lost 0 bases and 7 bases respectively, with 8 bases between them. DNA of the CDR3: TGTGCCAGCAGCTTGGGCGGTGGGCAGCCCCAGCATTTT. Amino acid sequence: CASSLGGGQPQHF.

The genes are TRBV9 and TRBJ2-3; D possibly matches TRBD1 or TRBD2 (6 bases each). CDR1 and CDR2 (germline): SGDLS, YYNGEE. V gave up 1 base and J gave up 4 bases, with 19 bases separating them. CDR3 size: 17 residues. The DNA of the CDR3 is TGTGCCAGCAGCGTACCGCGGGATGGGGGCGACGCAGATACGCAGTATTTT. It codes for CASSVPRDGGDADTQYF. Looking up the rest from reference TRBV9 and TRBJ2-3 gives the full variable domain: DSGVTQTPKHLITATGQRVTLRCSPRSGDLSVYWYQQSLDQGLQFLIQYYNGEERAKGNILERFSAQQFPDLHSELNLSSLELGDSALYFCASSVPRDGGDADTQYFGPGTRLTVL.

The genes are TRBV30 and TRBJ2-2; TRBD2 matches 16 bases. With V trimmed by 4 bases and J by 2 bases, 22 bases remained unmatched. This CDR3 contains 23 residues. The germline CDR1 and CDR2 sequences are GTSNPN and SVGIG (reference sequence). The DNA for the CDR3 is TGTGCCTGGACCCCCCCAAAATTTGCGGGACTAGCGGGAGGGCCAGTTAACACCGGGGAGCTGTTTTTT. This encodes CAWTPPKFAGLAGGPVNTGELFF.

The chain links TRBV7-9 to TRBJ2-7; 12 bases are a match to TRBD2. V lost 5 bases, J lost 5 bases, and 4 bases stayed unmatched. Germline values: CDR1 SEHNR, CDR2 FQNEAQ (reference sequence). CDR3 size: 14 residues. Here the CDR3 reads CASSPTSGSHEQYF. DNA for the CDR3: TGTGCCAGCAGCCCGACTAGCGGGAGCCACGAGCAGTACTTC.

A word on this clone: The junction does not match germline at one end; this may be a read error. This rearrangement joins TRBV5-4 to TRBJ2-7, with 13 bases lining up with TRBD2. The CDR3 length is 15 residues. Looked up from germline, CDR1 is SGHNT and CDR2 is YYREEE (reference sequence). CDR3 nucleotides: TGTGCCGGCAGCGCCGGGACTAGCGGGATGGCTGAGCAGTACTTC. Its translation is CAGSAGTSGMAEQYF. The entire variable domain, with the rest obtained from reference TRBV5-4 and TRBJ2-7, is as follows: ETGVTQSPTHLIKTRGQQVTLRCSSQSGHNTVSWYQQALGQGPQFIFQYYREEENGRGNFPPRFSGLQFPNYSSELNVNALELDDSALYLCAGSAGTSGMAEQYFGPGTRLTVT.

The genes are TRBV7-1 and TRBJ2-7, with no clear D. TRBV7-1 is noted as an ORF with a role that remains uncertain. The V gene lost 5 bases and the J gene lost 5 bases, with 13 bases spanning the gap. The CDR3 covers 13 residues. In nucleotides, the CDR3 is TGTGCCAGCAGCACAGTGGTTGTCCACGAGCAGTACTTC. It specifies CASSTVVVHEQYF.

The V gene is TRBV7-9, the J gene TRBJ2-5; 7 bases match TRBD1. CDR1 SEHNR and CDR2 FQNEAQ come from the germline V gene (reference sequence). The junction had 10 bases not matched to a gene; V was cut back by 4 bases and J by 2 bases. This CDR3 is 16 amino acids long. CDR3 protein: CASSSSLWTGQETQYF. The CDR3 DNA reads as TGTGCCAGCAGCTCCTCTCTCTGGACAGGACAAGAGACCCAGTACTTC. Based on the CDR3 plus reference TRBV7-9 and TRBJ2-5, the full variable domain is DTGVSQNPRHKITKRGQNVTFRCDPISEHNRLYWYRQTLGQGPEFLTYFQNEAQLEKSRLLSDRFSAERPKGSFSTLEIQRTEQGDSAMYLCASSSSLWTGQETQYFGPGTRLLVL.

This clone was seen once. The rearrangement joins TRBV11-2 to TRBJ2-3; tentative D call: TRBD2 (6 bases). Per the germline V gene, CDR1 is SGHAT and CDR2 is FQNNGV. CDR3 length: 16 amino acids. The V gene lost 1 base and the J gene lost 3 bases, with 14 bases spanning the gap. In nucleotides, the CDR3 is TGTGCCAGCAGCTTAGGAACGGGAGTATGGACAGATACGCAGTATTTT. Protein: CASSLGTGVWTDTQYF.

The chain employs TRBV5-1 and TRBJ2-5; D unresolved. V lost 0 bases, J lost 4 bases, and 16 bases lay in between. The CDR3 covers 16 residues. Germline assignment: CDR1 SGHRS and CDR2 YFSETQ. As DNA, the CDR3 is TGCGCCAGCAGCTTGGTATTGGGGAATAATGGAGAGACCCAGTACTTC. As protein: CASSLVLGNNGETQYF.

This chain joins TRBV7-2 and TRBJ2-7, with 8 bases identical to TRBD1. The CDR3 has 14 amino acids. Germline trimming cut 4 bases from V and 3 bases from J; bases unmatched to any gene: 5. Germline loops: CDR1 SGHTA, CDR2 FQGNSA. CDR3 in DNA: TGTGCCAGCAGCTCTTGGACAGGGCACTACGAGCAGTACTTC. As protein: CASSSWTGHYEQYF.

The CDR3 DNA reads as TGTGCCAGCAGGAGGGGCAGCTCTGGGGCCAACGTCCTGACTTTC. Amino acid sequence: CASRRGSSGANVLTF. This sequence joins TRBV28 and TRBJ2-6; D could derive from TRBD1 or TRBD2 (5 bases each). V was cut by 6 bases and J by 0 bases, with 9 bases left in between. The V gene's germline CDR1 is MDHEN and CDR2 SYDVKM. CDR3 size: 15 residues.

This rearrangement joins TRBV27 to TRBJ2-2; 7 positions agree with TRBD2. The CDR3 covers 13 residues. Germline CDR1 reads MNHEY; CDR2 reads SMNVEV (reference sequence). V dropped 8 bases and J dropped 6; count of bases not matched to a gene: 6. CDR3 bases: TGTGCCAGCGGGAGGGCCTTATCCGGGGAGCTGTTTTTT. Translated: CASGRALSGELFF.

The rearrangement uses TRBV30 and TRBJ2-3; 8 bases map to TRBD2. V lost 1 base and J lost 3; bases outside the gene matches: 0. Germline CDR1 and CDR2: GTSNPN and SVGIG (reference sequence). The CDR3 covers 13 residues. The CDR3 sequence: CAWSAGGTDTQYF. The CDR3 DNA reads as TGTGCCTGGAGTGCGGGGGGGACAGATACGCAGTATTTT.